Listed below are T cell receptor beta chains from one sample, sequenced in a study of brain T cells in children with intractable seizures. Produced via immunoSEQ multiplex PCR; TCRdb's table is partial and in-frame only. The table lists 110,000 or so clones, 94% of them singletons. The starting material was peripheral blood, obtained at surgery. The receptors originated from a boy under two years old with hemimegalencephaly and intractable seizures. Each CDR3 is given without its conserved first and last residue. Fields, in order: CDR3 protein, J gene, V gene.

ASSLPSGTGGDEQY TRBJ2-7 TRBV5-1
ASSWGSGPPYEQY TRBJ2-7 TRBV28
ASRPDRGRGNTIY TRBJ1-3 TRBV5-4
ATSDSGGYGYT TRBJ1-2 TRBV24-1
ASSEAHGNTEAF TRBJ1-1 TRBV6-1
ASSQDPLVGSDTQY TRBJ2-3 TRBV4-2
ASSPDRATDTQY TRBJ2-3 TRBV11-3
ASSKTSGGYNEQF TRBJ2-1 TRBV5-1
ASSFSGMAPEQF TRBJ2-1 TRBV7-2
SAHGRPNTEAF TRBJ1-1 TRBV29-1
ASSQDVQSKLAKNIQY TRBJ2-4 TRBV4-3
ASSLAGGRTEAF TRBJ1-1 TRBV5-1
ASSLAGAHEQF TRBJ2-1 TRBV7-2
ASSLVGGSTDTQY TRBJ2-3 TRBV11-2
ATKPPGSKGVSTDTQY TRBJ2-3 TRBV19
ASSSEGARYNEQF TRBJ2-1 TRBV6-2/TRBV6-3
ASSSFGTGGAQGYT TRBJ1-2 TRBV5-6
ASSSGGAKNIQY TRBJ2-4 TRBV10-1
ARGGTVDYEQY TRBJ2-7 TRBV14
ASSPRGISQPQH TRBJ1-5 TRBV3-1/TRBV3-2
ASSLGWAGGINEQF TRBJ2-1 TRBV5-1
ASSLYFGGEGQY TRBJ2-7 TRBV7-2
ATSREPADRVDGYT TRBJ1-2 TRBV15
ASPSLPVWPGELF TRBJ2-2 TRBV11-2
ASSVQQGAGEQY TRBJ2-7 TRBV27
AIRQRANTGELF TRBJ2-2 TRBV10-3
ASSPSGVGTQY TRBJ2-3 TRBV11-2
ASSLRQLGGELF TRBJ2-2 TRBV27
ATKSGNTIY TRBJ1-3 TRBV24-1
ASSVGGAEAF TRBJ1-1 TRBV9
ASRLRWGEGPAGTGELF TRBJ2-2 TRBV7-9
ASRGGLMTDTQY TRBJ2-3 TRBV7-9
ASSSTDQETQY TRBJ2-5 TRBV7-3
ASSSTWSSGIGGTQY TRBJ2-5 TRBV13
ASRKPAGGPFEQY TRBJ2-7 TRBV27
ASSQGVAGYGYT TRBJ1-2 TRBV14
ASSPGGGYSYGYT TRBJ1-2 TRBV9
ASSQVTGMTEAF TRBJ1-1 TRBV4-2
ASRRTGKHQETQY TRBJ2-5 TRBV5-1
ASSFERGGYNEQF TRBJ2-1 TRBV7-3
ASSPPSRAQPQETQY TRBJ2-5 TRBV7-9
AISEGTLLYEQY TRBJ2-7 TRBV10-3
ASSPERPSPLH TRBJ1-6 TRBV18
ASRLGQGADEKLF TRBJ1-4 TRBV5-8
ASRPSGRGEQF TRBJ2-1 TRBV28
ASSEEAPAGYTDTQY TRBJ2-3 TRBV2
ASSYRDNYGYT TRBJ1-2 TRBV6-2/TRBV6-3
ASSPDTGSYEQY TRBJ2-7 TRBV7-9
ASKDHNEQF TRBJ2-1 TRBV6-5
ASRGTPPLH TRBJ1-6 TRBV28